Listed below are T cell receptor beta chains from one sample, sequenced in a study of shared clonotypes between healthy human individuals. The protocol was immunoSEQ multiplex PCR, while the TCRdb copy is restricted to in-frame clones and leaves out a portion. The sample comprises roughly 2 million clones, more than 90% of which are singletons, and roughly 0.13% rests with the top ten. The specimen sequenced was naive CD4+ T cells sorted from blood. These receptors originate from a man aged 18-30 years in good health. CDR3s leave out the opening cysteine and the closing phenylalanine or tryptophan. The order of the fields is V gene, J gene, CDR3 protein.

>TRBV10-3|TRBJ1-5
AISDGAGRQSNQPQH
>TRBV7-2|TRBJ2-2
ASSPTTSGSPGELF
>TRBV30|TRBJ2-1
AWTGLGGDEQF
>TRBV5-1|TRBJ1-1
ASSPGTGVTEAF
>TRBV6-5|TRBJ1-4
ASSYDRAVGNEKLF
>TRBV7-2|TRBJ1-5
ASSLDHGNQPQH
>TRBV6-1|TRBJ1-5
ASSEWRRGGNQPQH
>TRBV18|TRBJ1-4
ASSPERQVSQEKLF
>TRBV2|TRBJ2-1
ASTDFYSYNEQF
>TRBV18|TRBJ1-3
ASSSGVRGNTIY
>TRBV18|TRBJ2-4
ASSPGEAAKNIQY
>TRBV27|TRBJ1-1
ASSFPGQQRTEAF
>TRBV2|TRBJ1-5
ASGGGRNQPQH
>TRBV4-1|TRBJ2-5
ASSQESGGTGETQY
>TRBV27|TRBJ2-7
ASSLGGPLYEQY
>TRBV5-1|TRBJ1-5
ASSSTGTGALFNQPQH
>TRBV4-1|TRBJ2-6
ASSQDKNRGSTGANVLT
>TRBV19|TRBJ1-6
ASQLKIPGGNSPLH
>TRBV14|TRBJ1-2
ASSQVAGGLYGYT
>TRBV18|TRBJ1-1
ASSSDRNTEAF
>TRBV5-4|TRBJ2-5
ASSAGGWETQY
>TRBV27|TRBJ1-5
ASSLRFINRGLGYSNQPQH
>TRBV4-3|TRBJ2-1
ASSQDQKPGTYNEQF
>TRBV28|TRBJ2-1
ASHSRGGLSYNEQF
>TRBV10-3|TRBJ2-2
AISDSRTGNTGELF
>TRBV29-1|TRBJ2-1
SVSQTSGGEQF
>TRBV27|TRBJ2-5
ASSLVGQVRGETQY
>TRBV5-6|TRBJ1-2
ASSFTQGNGYT
>TRBV2|TRBJ2-3
ASSAGAGLTDTQY
>TRBV6-6|TRBJ2-2
ATKGGQEGGELF
>TRBV5-4|TRBJ2-4
ASSQNRDLSNIQY
>TRBV11-2|TRBJ2-3
ASSLVDRADTQY
>TRBV27|TRBJ1-2
ATGGVQYGYT
>TRBV7-9|TRBJ2-7
ASSFYRDRGYHEQY
>TRBV7-2|TRBJ2-7
ASSLLLVEQY
>TRBV2|TRBJ2-3
ASSRRGGNTDTQY
>TRBV7-2|TRBJ2-1
ASSTRGGPGPASYNEQF
>TRBV25-1|TRBJ1-1
ASSAVGMNTEAF
>TRBV25-1|TRBJ1-1
ASSDPAGPDVAF
>TRBV5-4|TRBJ2-2
ASSLEAGGPTGELF
>TRBV5-4|TRBJ2-5
ASSLSPGLAGQETQY